This TCR beta chain was recorded in a study of blood T cells in healthy people across ages. This clonotype has more than one count but fewer than ten. They isolated at least 7 million PBMCs from each sample. This CDR3 contains 14 residues. V lost 4 bases and J lost 2; bases outside the gene matches: 3. Germline V gives CDR1 LGHDT, CDR2 YNNKEL (reference sequence). Alongside a J-beta primer mix, a sample-barcoded 5' primer served in a second PCR lasting about 6 to 12 cycles. TCRdb reanalysed the 5' RACE reads using MiXCR and keeps one entry per CDR3 protein. The data hold around 500,000 distinct CDR3 sequences, with around half observed a single time.

Sequencing was carried out using blood. The chain is built from TRBV3-1 and TRBJ2-7, with 9 bases fitting TRBD1. The clonotype originates from a man of 80 years or more in good health. CDR3 in amino acids: CASSRRQGAYEQYF. CDR3 nucleotides: TGTGCCAGCAGCCGACGACAGGGGGCCTACGAGCAGTACTTC.